This T cell receptor (beta chain) appears in the sequencing data of a study of early T cells in non-severe SARS-CoV-2 infection. The library protocol tagged individual cDNA molecules with unique molecular identifiers. TCRdb itself ran the 5' RACE reads through MiXCR, one entry per CDR3 protein. The repertoire holds around 50,000 distinct CDR3 sequences, with approximately 10% as singletons. Whole-study findings and limits: VDJdb matching favored anti-spike CD8 responses, missing private and CD4 specificities.

To note about this clonotype: No antigen is known for it.

The CDR3 consists of 14 residues. CDR1 is SNHLY, CDR2 FYNNEI, per germline. Trimming removed 8 bases from V and 3 bases from J, with 15 bases in between. This sequence originates from an adult who was a healthcare worker with PCR-confirmed SARS-CoV-2 infection or an uninfected control (not recorded which). The sample was whole blood. The rearrangement joins TRBV2 to TRBJ2-3; D assignment may be TRBD1 or TRBD2 (7 bases each). This CDR3 is CASSDRTRTDTQYF. CDR3 sequence (DNA): TGTGCCAGCTCGGACAGGACTAGGACAGATACGCAGTATTTT.